These T cell receptor beta chains were read from a single sample in a study of blood T cell repertoires in COVID-19. Some clones are missing from TCRdb's copy, which holds only in-frame ones; the method was immunoSEQ multiplex PCR. The sample consists of 300,000 to 400,000 clones, approximately 86% of them appearing once. The sample consisted of PBMCs or T cells enriched from blood (not recorded which). The receptor source for this set is a woman aged 40 to 49 with acute COVID-19. Both conserved end residues are part of each CDR3. Each record gives: V gene, D gene, J gene, clone size, CDR3 DNA, CDR3 protein. The D gene is left open where the match is weak. Expanded clones are given a class, and other clones once, few, many or no size at all.

v_gene: TRBV6-2/TRBV6-3
d_gene: -
j_gene: TRBJ2-1
abundance: -
CDR3nt: TGTGCCAGCAGTTACCTAGGGGATGAGCAGTTCTTC
CDR3aa: CASSYLGDEQFF

v_gene: TRBV7-9
d_gene: TRBD1
j_gene: TRBJ1-2
abundance: -
CDR3nt: TGTGCCAGCAGCACAACGACAGGGTCGGCGTATGGCTACACCTTC
CDR3aa: CASSTTTGSAYGYTF

v_gene: TRBV11-2
d_gene: -
j_gene: TRBJ1-2
abundance: -
CDR3nt: TGTGCCAGCAGCTTAGATCGTAGAGGGAGGGGTGGCTACACCTTC
CDR3aa: CASSLDRRGRGGYTF

v_gene: TRBV7-2
d_gene: TRBD1
j_gene: TRBJ2-7
abundance: -
CDR3nt: TGTGCCAGCAGCTCGCGGACAGGGGGCCCCTACGAGCAGTACTTC
CDR3aa: CASSSRTGGPYEQYF

v_gene: TRBV11-2
d_gene: -
j_gene: TRBJ1-5
abundance: -
CDR3nt: TGTGCCAGCAGCTTATCACAGGGAAACCAGCCCCAGCATTTT
CDR3aa: CASSLSQGNQPQHF

v_gene: TRBV7-6
d_gene: -
j_gene: TRBJ1-3
abundance: once
CDR3nt: TGTGCCAGCAGCCCAGGCGGAGGGGAAGCTGGAAACACCATATATTTT
CDR3aa: CASSPGGGEAGNTIYF

v_gene: TRBV7-2
d_gene: -
j_gene: TRBJ2-2
abundance: -
CDR3nt: TGTGCCAGCAGCATTACAGGCTACACCGGGGAGCTGTTTTTT
CDR3aa: CASSITGYTGELFF

v_gene: TRBV11-2
d_gene: -
j_gene: TRBJ1-6
abundance: few
CDR3nt: TGTGCCAGCAGCCCCCCTTCTGCACCCCTCCACTTT
CDR3aa: CASSPPSAPLHF

v_gene: TRBV10-3
d_gene: TRBD1
j_gene: TRBJ2-7
abundance: few
CDR3nt: TGTGCCATCAACGCAGGGGGCGAGTACGAGCAGTACTTC
CDR3aa: CAINAGGEYEQYF

v_gene: TRBV7-9
d_gene: -
j_gene: TRBJ2-2
abundance: -
CDR3nt: TGTGCCAGCAGCCCGCCCCTACAGGGTTCGGAAACCGGGGAGCTGTTTTTT
CDR3aa: CASSPPLQGSETGELFF

v_gene: TRBV10-3
d_gene: TRBD1
j_gene: TRBJ2-1
abundance: -
CDR3nt: TGTGCCATCAGTATGTCCTCCCCCGGGACAGGGGGCTTGCGTAATGAGCAGTTCTTC
CDR3aa: CAISMSSPGTGGLRNEQFF

v_gene: TRBV7-8
d_gene: -
j_gene: TRBJ2-3
abundance: -
CDR3nt: TGTGCCAGCAGCCAGGGGGGGGGATATACGCAGTATTTT
CDR3aa: CASSQGGGYTQYF

v_gene: TRBV18
d_gene: -
j_gene: TRBJ1-2
abundance: few
CDR3nt: TGTGCCAGCTCACCCTCACAGGGATACTATGGCTACACCTTC
CDR3aa: CASSPSQGYYGYTF

v_gene: TRBV3-1/TRBV3-2
d_gene: TRBD1
j_gene: TRBJ1-3
abundance: -
CDR3nt: TGTGCCAGCAGCCCTAGCATAGACAGGGAGCCCATATATTTT
CDR3aa: CASSPSIDREPIYF

v_gene: TRBV7-7
d_gene: -
j_gene: TRBJ2-5
abundance: -
CDR3nt: TGTGCCAGCAGCCCAACCTCAGGGAAGGAGACCCAGTACTTC
CDR3aa: CASSPTSGKETQYF

v_gene: TRBV7-6
d_gene: -
j_gene: TRBJ2-5
abundance: -
CDR3nt: TGTGCCAGCACCCCGGGGGAGGCTAGGGCGTACTTC
CDR3aa: CASTPGEARAYF